Below, 13 T cell receptor beta chains from the same sample are listed, as sequenced in a study of blood T cells in healthy people across ages. A second PCR, run for about 7 to 11 cycles, used a sample-barcoded 5' primer plus a J-beta primer mix. TCRdb used MiXCR to reprocess the 5' RACE reads, holding one entry per CDR3 protein. The sample lists around 1,800,000 distinct CDR3 sequences; more than 35% were seen once. Sequences were obtained from blood. The receptors shown here come from a human donor in good health.

V and J are TRBV4-1 and TRBJ1-6; perhaps TRBD1 as D (6 bases). Trimming cost V 4 bases and J 10 bases, with 17 bases left between them. Germline CDR1 and CDR2: MGHRA and YSYEKL. This CDR3 region has 15 residues. The CDR3 nucleotides read TGCGCCAGCAGCCCAACGCCGGGGGCGAGCTCACCCCTCCACTTT. It yields the protein CASSPTPGASSPLHF.

This clonotype was recorded a few times. The V gene is TRBV20-1, the J gene TRBJ2-1; 8 bases are a match to TRBD1. Per germline, CDR1 DFQATT and CDR2 SNEGSKA (reference sequence). V shed 2 bases and J 3 bases; nucleotides not matched to a gene: 6. The CDR3 spans 15 residues. The chain's CDR3 is CSARSRTGIYNEQFF. The CDR3 bases are TGCAGTGCTAGATCCCGGACAGGGATCTACAATGAGCAGTTCTTC.

Only a few counts were recorded for this clonotype. The V call is TRBV7-9, the J call TRBJ1-1, with 9 bases aligning to TRBD1. Trimming took 5 bases from V and 9 from J; bases not matched to a gene: 13. This CDR3 contains 15 residues. Germline V gene sequence: CDR1 SEHNR, CDR2 FQNEAQ (reference sequence). CDR3 residues: CASSLGAQGADKAFF. The CDR3 bases are TGTGCCAGCAGCCTAGGGGCACAGGGGGCGGATAAAGCTTTCTTT.

This sequence joins TRBV6-5 and TRBJ2-7; D is possibly TRBD1 (6 bases). Trimming pared 6 bases from V and 1 base from J, leaving 13 bases between. This CDR3 is 14 amino acids long. The germline gives CDR1 MNHEY, CDR2 SVGAGI. The CDR3: CASRRYRESYEQYF. The CDR3 DNA reads as TGTGCCAGCAGACGATACAGGGAATCCTACGAGCAGTACTTC.

J is TRBJ2-3 and V is TRBV7-2; D might be TRBD1 or TRBD2, each matching 6 bases. Looked up from germline, CDR1 is SGHTA and CDR2 is FQGNSA. The CDR3 has 16 residues. V lost 5 bases and J lost 2, with 17 bases in between. CDR3 loop: CASSPLMRGATDTQYF. In nucleotides, the CDR3 is TGTGCCAGCAGCCCCCTAATGAGGGGGGCCACAGATACGCAGTATTTT.

The CDR3 DNA follows: TGCGCCAGCAGCCAAGGAGTAGCGGGTGCCAACGAGCAGTACTTC. This codes for CASSQGVAGANEQYF. The chain is built from TRBV4-3 and TRBJ2-7; TRBD2 aligns across 7 bases. Trimming at V came to 1 base and at J to 5 bases, leaving 8 bases not matched to a gene. CDR3 length: 15 residues. Germline CDR1 LGHNA, CDR2 YSLEER.

The V gene is TRBV4-3, the J gene TRBJ1-2, with 7 bases that match TRBD1. Germline V gives CDR1 LGHNA, CDR2 YSLEER. The CDR3 runs to 18 residues. The V segment lost 0 bases and the J segment 0 bases; nucleotides outside the gene matches: 10. CDR3 sequence reads: CASSQEPRTGAANYGYTF. DNA for the CDR3: TGCGCCAGCAGCCAAGAACCCCGGACAGGTGCAGCTAACTATGGCTACACCTTC.

This clonotype was counted a few times. The chain links TRBV10-3 to TRBJ1-2; possible D gene TRBD1, 6 bases. V was clipped by 7 bases and J by 6 bases, with 15 bases between them. CDR3 length: 13 amino acids. CDR1 ENHRY and CDR2 SYGVKD come from the germline V gene. Here the CDR3 DNA reads TGTGCCATCACTAAACCGACAGGTGATGGCTACACCTTC. Residues: CAITKPTGDGYTF.

This clonotype showed up just a few times. The CDR3 region has the DNA TGCGCCAGCAGCTTGACAGATCCTCGGGATGGCTACACCTTC. Protein product: CASSLTDPRDGYTF. The rearrangement uses TRBV5-1 and TRBJ1-2; D is undetermined. In germline, CDR1 is SGHRS, CDR2 YFSETQ. V lost 1 base and J lost 6, with 13 bases in between. CDR3 length: 14 amino acids.

This clonotype was recorded a few times. The chain joins TRBV4-3 to TRBJ2-3, with 9 bases identical to TRBD2. V dropped 2 bases and J dropped 3; count of bases not matched to a gene: 6. The CDR3 runs 16 residues. Germline assignment: CDR1 LGHNA and CDR2 YSLEER. The CDR3 sequence: CASSQSLSGGTDTQYF. The DNA for the CDR3 is TGCGCCAGCAGCCAAAGTCTTAGCGGGGGAACAGATACGCAGTATTTT.

In its sample, this clonotype was seen a few times. The chain combines TRBV4-2 with TRBJ2-5; 11 bases are a match to TRBD2. The CDR3 has 16 amino acids. Germline V gene sequence: CDR1 LGHNA, CDR2 YNFKEQ. Trimming removed 6 bases from V and 4 bases from J; junction bases left unmatched: 10. This chain's CDR3 is CASRPTSGENRETQYF. The DNA for the CDR3 is TGTGCCAGCAGACCGACTAGCGGGGAAAACCGAGAGACCCAGTACTTC.

This clonotype came up a few times. The V and J genes are TRBV20-1 and TRBJ1-2; TRBD1 is a possible D gene (5 bases). CDR1 is DFQATT and CDR2 is SNEGSKA in the germline V gene (reference sequence). This CDR3 has 14 amino acids. Trimming removed 4 bases at V and 4 bases at J, with 16 bases between. The CDR3 sequence is CSAIRREGPYGYTF. CDR3 in DNA: TGCAGTGCTATCCGGCGGGAGGGGCCCTATGGCTACACCTTC.

The V and J genes are TRBV12-3 or TRBV12-4 and TRBJ1-1; D is undetermined. The CDR3 loop spans 13 amino acids. V shed 3 bases and J shed 5 bases, with 10 bases lying between them. For the CDR3, the DNA is TGTGCCAGCAGTTTTATAGGCAATACTGAAGCTTTCTTT. This codes for CASSFIGNTEAFF.